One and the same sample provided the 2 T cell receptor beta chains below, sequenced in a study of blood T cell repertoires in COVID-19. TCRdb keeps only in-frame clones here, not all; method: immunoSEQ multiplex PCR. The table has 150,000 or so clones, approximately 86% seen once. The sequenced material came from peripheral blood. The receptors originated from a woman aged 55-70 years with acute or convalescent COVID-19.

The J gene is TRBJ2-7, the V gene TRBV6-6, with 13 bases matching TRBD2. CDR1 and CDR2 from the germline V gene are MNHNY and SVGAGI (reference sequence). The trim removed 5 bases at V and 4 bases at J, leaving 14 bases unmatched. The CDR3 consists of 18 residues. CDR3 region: CASSRIRTSGGTLYEQYF. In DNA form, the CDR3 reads TGTGCCAGCAGTCGAATACGGACTAGCGGGGGTACTTTGTACGAGCAGTACTTC.

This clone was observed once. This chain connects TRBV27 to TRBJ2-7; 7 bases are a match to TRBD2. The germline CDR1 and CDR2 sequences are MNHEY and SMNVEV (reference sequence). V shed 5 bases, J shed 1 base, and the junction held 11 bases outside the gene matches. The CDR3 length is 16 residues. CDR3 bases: TGTGCCAGCAGTCCCCTCGGGGAGGGGAAGTCCTACGAGCAGTACTTC. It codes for CASSPLGEGKSYEQYF.